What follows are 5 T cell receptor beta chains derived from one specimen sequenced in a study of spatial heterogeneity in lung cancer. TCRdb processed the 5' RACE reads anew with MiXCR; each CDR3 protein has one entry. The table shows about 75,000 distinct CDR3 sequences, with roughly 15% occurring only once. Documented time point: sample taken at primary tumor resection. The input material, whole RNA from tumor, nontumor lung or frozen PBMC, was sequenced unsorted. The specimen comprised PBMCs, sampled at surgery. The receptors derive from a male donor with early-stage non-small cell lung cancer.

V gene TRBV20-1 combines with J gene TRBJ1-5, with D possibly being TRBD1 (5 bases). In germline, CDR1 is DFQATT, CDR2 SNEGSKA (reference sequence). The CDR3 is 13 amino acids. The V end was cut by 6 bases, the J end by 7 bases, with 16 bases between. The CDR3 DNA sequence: TGCAGTGCCAGTATGGGGGGTGGACAGCCCCAGCATTTT. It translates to CSASMGGGQPQHF.

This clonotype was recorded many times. CDR3 in DNA: TGTGCCAGCAGCCAAGGACAGGGTACCTACAATGAGCAGTTCTTC. Translating it yields CASSQGQGTYNEQFF. The genes are TRBV7-8 and TRBJ2-1, with 8 positions matching TRBD1. CDR3 length: 15 amino acids. Germline V gene sequence: CDR1 SGHVS, CDR2 FQNEAQ. V shed 5 bases, J shed 2 bases, and the junction held 5 bases outside the gene matches.

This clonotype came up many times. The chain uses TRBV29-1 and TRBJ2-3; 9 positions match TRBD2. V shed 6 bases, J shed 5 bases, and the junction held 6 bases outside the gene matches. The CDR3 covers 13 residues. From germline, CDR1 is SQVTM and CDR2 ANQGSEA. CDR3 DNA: TGCAGCGTCGTCGGACTAGCGCAAGATACGCAGTATTTT. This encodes CSVVGLAQDTQYF.

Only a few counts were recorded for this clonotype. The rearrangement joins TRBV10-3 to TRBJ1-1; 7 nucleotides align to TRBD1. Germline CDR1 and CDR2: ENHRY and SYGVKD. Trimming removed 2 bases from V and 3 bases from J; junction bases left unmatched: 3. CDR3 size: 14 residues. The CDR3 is CAISERGRDTEAFF. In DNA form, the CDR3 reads TGTGCCATCAGTGAGAGGGGGCGCGACACTGAAGCTTTCTTT.

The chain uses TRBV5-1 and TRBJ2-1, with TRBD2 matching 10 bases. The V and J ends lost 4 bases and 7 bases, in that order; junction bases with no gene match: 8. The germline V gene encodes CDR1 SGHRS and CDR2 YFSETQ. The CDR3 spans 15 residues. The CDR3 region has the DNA TGCGCCAGCAGCCTGGCCGGGACTAGCGCAAATGAGCAGTTCTTC. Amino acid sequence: CASSLAGTSANEQFF.